The 32 T cell receptor beta chains below come from one sample, sequenced in a study of blood T cell repertoires in COVID-19 (dated by TCRdb to 2018 to 2021). Libraries were built with the immunoSEQ multiplex PCR assay. Drawn from immuneACCESS, this table holds only the in-frame rearrangements with V and J called that TCRdb kept. Clones are partly lost; checked studies trace under half to an unresolved V gene and leave the rest unexplained. The sample includes under 150,000 clones, with more than 65% observed a single time. The ten largest clonotypes hold 20% to 30% of the sample. Sequencing was carried out using peripheral blood. These receptors came from a human donor in a cohort sampled during active COVID-19.

This chain connects TRBV15 to TRBJ1-3; 8 bases align to TRBD1. This CDR3 comprises 16 residues. Germline CDR1 reads LNHNV; CDR2 reads YYDKDF (reference sequence). J was trimmed by 2 bases and V by 1 base; bases with no gene match: 4. The CDR3 sequence: CATSRVRGRAGNTIYF. The CDR3 DNA follows: TGTGCCACCAGCAGAGTCAGGGGGCGAGCTGGAAACACCATATATTTT.

This clone appeared a few times. The chain carries TRBV21-1 and TRBJ2-4; TRBD1, the table's D call, lacks a check against the DNA. TRBV21-1 is reported as a pseudogene. The CDR3 spans 15 residues. This CDR3 reads CASSPRYRLWAIQYF. CDR3 coding DNA: TGTGCCAGCAGCCCTCGATACCGATTATGGGCCATTCAGTACTTC.

The chain carries TRBV6-1 and TRBJ2-6; 8 nucleotides align to TRBD1. Germline V lookup: CDR1 MNHNS, CDR2 SASEGT. The length of the CDR3 is 18 residues. The V segment lost 0 bases and the J segment 2 bases; nucleotides outside the gene matches: 6. In DNA, the CDR3 is TGTGCCAGCAGTGAAGCTCAGGGGGCTTCAACTGGGGCCAACGTCCTGACTTTC. As protein: CASSEAQGASTGANVLTF.

This clone was recorded a few times. V usage is TRBV21-1 and J usage is TRBJ2-3; TRBD2 is the table's D call, not checked against the DNA. TRBV21-1 is designated a pseudogene. The CDR3 totals 15 residues. CDR3 loop: CASSKGSTSTDTQYF. The CDR3 nucleotides read TGTGCCAGCAGCAAAGGAAGTACTAGCACAGATACGCAGTATTTT.

The chain couples TRBV18 to TRBJ1-1; possibly TRBD1 for D (6 bases). V lost 2 bases and J lost 1, with 8 bases in between. The CDR3 loop spans 14 amino acids. Germline V lookup: CDR1 KGHSH, CDR2 LQKENI. Here the CDR3 DNA reads TGTGCCAGCTCACCAGGCAGGGGGAACACTGAAGCTTTCTTT. This translates into CASSPGRGNTEAFF.

The chain couples TRBV28 to TRBJ1-1; perhaps TRBD1 as D (6 bases). Trimming left V 6 bases short and J 2 bases short, with 10 bases between. The germline V gene has CDR1 MDHEN and CDR2 SYDVKM. This CDR3 spans 13 amino acids. The CDR3 loop is CASRKQGNTEAFF. CDR3 sequence (DNA): TGTGCCAGCAGAAAACAGGGAAACACTGAAGCTTTCTTT.

This clone showed up just a few times. This chain connects TRBV18 to TRBJ1-1, with 10 positions matching TRBD1. Trimming at V came to 4 bases and at J to 2 bases, leaving 13 bases not matched to a gene. The germline CDR1 and CDR2 sequences are KGHSH and LQKENI. This CDR3 is 18 amino acids long. The CDR3 nucleotides are TGTGCCAGCTCACGAGGACAGGGGGGTCCCTCCGTCAACACTGAAGCTTTCTTT. Amino acid sequence: CASSRGQGGPSVNTEAFF.

This chain connects TRBV28 to TRBJ1-5; D may be TRBD1 (6 bases). Germline assignment: CDR1 MDHEN and CDR2 SYDVKM. V dropped 5 bases and J dropped 4 bases, with 12 bases sitting between them. The CDR3 runs 14 residues. The CDR3 spells CASSTTGANQPQHF. The CDR3 DNA sequence: TGTGCCAGCAGTACGACAGGAGCTAATCAGCCCCAGCATTTT.

This clone was observed many times. Within the sample, other DNA sequences also encode this same CDR3. This chain links TRBV18 with TRBJ1-2, with 10 bases that match TRBD1. The length of the CDR3 is 15 residues. Trimming at V came to 0 bases and at J to 6 bases, leaving 4 bases not matched to a gene. CDR1 and CDR2 from the germline V gene are KGHSH and LQKENI. CDR3 DNA sequence: TGTGCCAGCTCACCACCCGGACAGGGGGAGCATGGCTACACCTTC. It yields the protein CASSPPGQGEHGYTF.

The chain combines TRBV6-1 with TRBJ2-3, with a weak D call TRBD1 (6 bases). V was trimmed by 2 bases and J by 6 bases, leaving 12 bases between them. The CDR3 spans 14 residues. Germline CDR1 MNHNS, CDR2 SASEGT. The CDR3 loop is CASSEQGQGDTQYF. The CDR3, as DNA: TGTGCCAGCAGTGAACAGGGGCAAGGGGATACGCAGTATTTT.

V gene TRBV7-2 combines with J gene TRBJ2-3; D may be TRBD1 (5 bases). The germline V gene encodes CDR1 SGHTA and CDR2 FQGNSA. V dropped 4 bases and J dropped 11 bases, with 16 bases sitting between them. This CDR3 contains 13 residues. CDR3 protein: CASSSGRALGQYF. The CDR3 DNA sequence: TGTGCCAGCAGCTCAGGCAGGGCTTTAGGGCAGTATTTT. The variable domain in full, with the rest retrieved from reference TRBV7-2 and TRBJ2-3, is GAGVSQSPSNKVTEKGKDVELRCDPISGHTALYWYRQSLGQGLEFLIYFQGNSAPDKSGLPSDRFSAERTGGSVSTLTIQRTQQEDSAVYLCASSSGRALGQYFGPGTRLTVL.

This CDR3 reads CASSTARNEQFF. The DNA of the CDR3 is TGTGCCAGCAGCACCGCTAGAAATGAGCAGTTCTTC. The chain is built from TRBV5-6 and TRBJ2-1; D is undetermined. V was cut by 4 bases and J by 7 bases, with 9 bases left in between. The CDR3 runs to 12 residues. Germline V gene lookup returns CDR1 SGHDT and CDR2 YYEEEE.

This sequence joins TRBV28 and TRBJ2-2; D gene unclear. The V end was cut by 2 bases, the J end by 1 base, with 5 bases between. Germline values: CDR1 MDHEN, CDR2 SYDVKM. This CDR3 is 14 amino acids long. This CDR3 reads CASSLVGNTGELFF. As DNA, the CDR3 is TGTGCCAGCAGTTTAGTCGGGAACACCGGGGAGCTGTTTTTT. Looking up the rest from reference TRBV28 and TRBJ2-2 gives the full variable domain: DVKVTQSSRYLVKRTGEKVFLECVQDMDHENMFWYRQDPGLGLRLIYFSYDVKMKEKGDIPEGYSVSREKKERFSLILESASTNQTSMYLCASSLVGNTGELFFGEGSRLTVL.

This chain links TRBV11-2 with TRBJ1-2; D not resolved. Between the trimmed V and J ends, which lost 2 bases and 4 bases, there was a span of 11 bases. Germline CDR1 and CDR2: SGHAT and FQNNGV. This CDR3 is 14 amino acids long. In nucleotides, the CDR3 is TGTGCCAGCAGCTTAAGTACGGAGAGCTATGGCTACACCTTC. This sequence encodes CASSLSTESYGYTF.

The chain employs TRBV7-2 and TRBJ1-3; possibly TRBD1 for D (5 bases). This CDR3 is built from 15 residues. V lost 3 bases and J lost 8, with 17 bases in between. Germline values: CDR1 SGHTA, CDR2 FQGNSA. The CDR3 sequence is CASSFGQGAGYTIYF. CDR3 nucleotides: TGTGCCAGCAGCTTTGGGCAGGGTGCCGGGTACACCATATATTTT.

The V gene is TRBV19, the J gene TRBJ2-7; 9 nucleotides align to TRBD2. Trimming at V came to 3 bases and at J to 3 bases, leaving 3 bases not matched to a gene. CDR1 LNHDA and CDR2 SQIVND come from the germline V gene (reference sequence). The CDR3 totals 14 residues. Written as DNA, the CDR3 is TGTGCCAGTAGTATCGGTAGCGGGAGCTACGAGCAGTACTTC. Protein sequence: CASSIGSGSYEQYF.

This clone was observed a few times. The chain couples TRBV27 to TRBJ1-1; TRBD1 aligns across 7 bases. The trim removed 5 bases at V and 4 bases at J, leaving 10 bases unmatched. The CDR3 has 15 residues. Germline loops: CDR1 MNHEY, CDR2 SMNVEV (reference sequence). The CDR3 sequence is CASSPLQGRSTEAFF. The CDR3 DNA is TGTGCCAGCAGTCCGCTACAGGGGAGGAGCACTGAAGCTTTCTTT.

Only a few counts were recorded for this clone. The V call is TRBV7-2, the J call TRBJ2-2; 9 bases line up with TRBD1. With V trimmed by 6 bases and J by 9 bases, 11 bases remained unmatched. The CDR3 is 15 amino acids. The germline CDR1 and CDR2 sequences are SGHTA and FQGNSA. Here the CDR3 DNA reads TGTGCCAGCAGTCCGGCGGGACAGGGTCTTAGGGAGCTGTTTTTT. Translating gives CASSPAGQGLRELFF. The whole variable domain, filled in from reference TRBV7-2 and TRBJ2-2, reads GAGVSQSPSNKVTEKGKDVELRCDPISGHTALYWYRQSLGQGLEFLIYFQGNSAPDKSGLPSDRFSAERTGGSVSTLTIQRTQQEDSAVYLCASSPAGQGLRELFFGEGSRLTVL.

This chain links TRBV24-1 with TRBJ2-1, with 8 positions matching TRBD2. The CDR3 loop spans 16 amino acids. Germline trimming cut 3 bases from V and 6 bases from J; bases unmatched to any gene: 9. The germline CDR1 and CDR2 sequences are KGHDR and SFDVKD. The CDR3: CATSDTRSGRVNEQFF. As DNA, the CDR3 is TGTGCCACCAGTGATACCAGAAGCGGGAGAGTCAATGAGCAGTTCTTC.

The V call is TRBV7-3, the J call TRBJ2-1; weak D call: TRBD2 (5 bases). The CDR3 runs to 13 residues. Germline-derived CDR1 and CDR2 are SGHTA and FQGTGA. The germline V and J ends were trimmed by 2 bases and 5 bases, with 7 bases remaining between them. CDR3 loop: CASSLLGDNEQFF. CDR3 DNA: TGTGCCAGCAGCTTATTGGGAGACAATGAGCAGTTCTTC.

Worth noting for this clone: The identical CDR3 is also encoded by other nucleotide sequences in the sample. V usage is TRBV6-2 or TRBV6-3 and J usage is TRBJ1-1, with TRBD1 matching over 7 bases. The V segment lost 6 bases and the J segment 0 bases; nucleotides outside the gene matches: 4. The germline CDR1 and CDR2 sequences are MNHEY and SVGEGT. This CDR3 has 14 residues. CDR3 sequence: CASSWDSVNTEAFF. CDR3 in DNA: TGTGCCAGCAGCTGGGACAGCGTGAACACTGAAGCTTTCTTT.

The V and J genes are TRBV5-1 and TRBJ1-5; 12 bases fit TRBD1. Looked up from germline, CDR1 is SGHRS and CDR2 is YFSETQ. V gave up 8 bases and J gave up 8 bases; unmatched junction bases: 8. This CDR3 comprises 14 residues. Here the CDR3 DNA reads TGCGCCAGAACTGGGACAGGGGGCTTTGAGCCCCAGCATTTT. Translating it yields CARTGTGGFEPQHF.

The chain is built from TRBV24-1 and TRBJ2-5, with D possibly TRBD1 on 5 matching bases. The CDR3 loop spans 15 amino acids. Trimming took 4 bases from V and 0 from J, leaving 11 bases between them. Germline V gene lookup returns CDR1 KGHDR and CDR2 SFDVKD. The CDR3 region is CATSDKTEYQETQYF. CDR3 in DNA: TGTGCCACCAGTGACAAGACAGAGTACCAAGAGACCCAGTACTTC.

The chain carries TRBV19 and TRBJ2-5; 13 bases fit TRBD2. Unmatched junction bases numbered 6, after V lost 3 bases and J lost 5 bases. CDR1 and CDR2 (germline): LNHDA, SQIVND (reference sequence). CDR3 length equals 16 residues. The CDR3 nucleotides read TGTGCCAGTAGTATTGGACTAGCGGGAGCACGGGAGACCCAGTACTTC. It codes for CASSIGLAGARETQYF.

The count of this clone is one. The chain couples TRBV14 to TRBJ1-2, with a weak D call TRBD1 (6 bases). Germline V gene sequence: CDR1 SGHDN, CDR2 FVKESK. V shed 3 bases and J shed 8 bases, with 13 bases lying between them. The CDR3 sequence is 13 residues long. CDR3 nucleotide sequence: TGTGCCAGCAGCCATTACAGGGTTGACGGCTACACCTTC. Encoded protein: CASSHYRVDGYTF.

This clone was seen only a few times. The V call is TRBV5-4, the J call TRBJ2-6, with 8 bases lining up with TRBD1. V gave up 5 bases and J gave up 2 bases; unmatched junction bases: 6. In germline, CDR1 is SGHNT, CDR2 YYREEE (reference sequence). The CDR3 sequence is 16 residues long. The CDR3 here is CASRRGQEAGANVLTF. In DNA form, the CDR3 reads TGTGCCAGCAGGAGGGGACAGGAGGCTGGGGCCAACGTCCTGACTTTC. The complete variable domain, with remaining parts taken from reference TRBV5-4 and TRBJ2-6, reads ETGVTQSPTHLIKTRGQQVTLRCSSQSGHNTVSWYQQALGQGPQFIFQYYREEENGRGNFPPRFSGLQFPNYSSELNVNALELDDSALYLCASRRGQEAGANVLTFGAGSRLTVL.

This chain links TRBV5-1 with TRBJ2-3, with 10 bases lining up with TRBD2. The CDR3 is 15 residues long. Per the germline V gene, CDR1 is SGHRS and CDR2 is YFSETQ. With V trimmed by 4 bases and J by 8 bases, 10 bases remained unmatched. The CDR3 DNA reads TGCGCCAGCAGCCCGGAACCCTCTAGCGGGAGTACGCAGTATTTT. Its protein product is CASSPEPSSGSTQYF.

The rearrangement links TRBV2 to TRBJ2-4, with 8 nucleotides matching TRBD2. From germline, CDR1 is SNHLY and CDR2 FYNNEI. Germline trimming cut 5 bases from V and 6 bases from J; bases unmatched to any gene: 3. CDR3 length: 13 amino acids. This chain's CDR3 is CASSPSGRNIQYF. The CDR3 DNA sequence: TGTGCCAGCAGTCCCAGCGGGAGAAACATTCAGTACTTC. Together with reference TRBV2 and TRBJ2-4, the CDR3 gives the full variable domain: EPEVTQTPSHQVTQMGQEVILRCVPISNHLYFYWYRQILGQKVEFLVSFYNNEISEKSEIFDDQFSVERPDGSNFTLKIRSTKLEDSAMYFCASSPSGRNIQYFGAGTRLSVL.

The chain recombines TRBV27 with TRBJ1-2, with 10 bases matching TRBD1. The germline V gene encodes CDR1 MNHEY and CDR2 SMNVEV (reference sequence). CDR3 length: 14 residues. V was clipped by 5 bases and J by 6 bases; unmatched bases: 6. CDR3 nucleotides: TGTGCCAGCAGTCCCCGACAGGGGGCGCATGGCTACACCTTC. The encoded protein is CASSPRQGAHGYTF.

The V gene is TRBV7-2, the J gene TRBJ1-5; D unclear. The V gene lost 3 bases and the J gene lost 4 bases, with 13 bases spanning the gap. The germline V gene has CDR1 SGHTA and CDR2 FQGNSA. The CDR3 contains 15 residues. Here the CDR3 DNA reads TGTGCCAGCAGCTTCTCTGGGCACGATAATCAGCCCCAGCATTTT. Amino acids: CASSFSGHDNQPQHF.

The chain recombines TRBV9 with TRBJ2-7; the match to TRBD2 covers 7 bases. Germline V lookup: CDR1 SGDLS, CDR2 YYNGEE. V gave up 4 bases and J gave up 3 bases; unmatched junction bases: 4. The length of the CDR3 is 13 residues. CDR3 region: CASSLGTNYEQYF. CDR3 sequence (DNA): TGTGCCAGCAGCCTGGGGACTAACTACGAGCAGTACTTC.

This rearrangement joins TRBV6-5 to TRBJ2-7; D is uncertain. The CDR3 is made up of 16 amino acids. Trimming removed 0 bases from V and 3 bases from J, with 15 bases in between. Germline-derived CDR1 and CDR2 are MNHEY and SVGAGI. CDR3 coding DNA: TGTGCCAGCAGTTACTCGTATCGCGCCCTCGGCTACGAGCAGTACTTC. This sequence encodes CASSYSYRALGYEQYF.